This T cell receptor beta chain was documented in a study of shared clonotypes between healthy human individuals. Using immunoSEQ multiplex PCR, the repertoire was profiled, and TCRdb retains in-frame clones only, with some absent. The sample consists of fewer than 800,000 clones, just over 90% of them appearing once. Remarks on this clone: The antigen is undetermined.

Study-wide points: Clonotype sharing among donors likely depends on sequencing depth. The study generally estimated greater richness for naive than memory subsets. Clonotypes which were not shared had lower generation probabilities than clonotypes that all four donors shared.

Germline CDR1 and CDR2: LNHDA and SQIVND (reference sequence). The CDR3 covers 15 residues. With 3 bases clipped from V and 4 bases from J, the junction kept 7 bases outside the gene matches. Naive CD8 cells lacked CD45RO and underwent positive selection for CCR7, leaving out terminally differentiated effector memory CD45RA+ cells. The clonotype comes from a man aged 25-40 years in good health. The rearrangement joins TRBV19 to TRBJ1-2, with 8 bases fitting TRBD1. The sample comprised naive CD8+ T cells sorted from blood. CDR3 nucleotides: TGTGCCAGTAGTATTTATCCAGGGGGCGGCTATGGCTACACCTTC. This gives the protein CASSIYPGGGYGYTF.